This T cell receptor (beta chain) was sequenced during a study of control samples from healthy donors and cancer patients. Germline CDR1 and CDR2: MNHNY and SVGAGI (reference sequence). V lost 6 bases to trimming and J lost 1 base, with 6 bases between them. The CDR3 spans 13 residues. The repertoire was sequenced with immunoSEQ multiplex PCR; TCRdb's copy has only in-frame clones and lacks some. The table lists some 150,000 clones, roughly 89% of them singletons. Source material: blood. The V and J genes are TRBV6-6 and TRBJ2-2; tentative D call: TRBD2 (6 bases). This receptor was obtained from a woman aged 25 to 39 in good health. CDR3: CASRGLNTGELFF. The CDR3 DNA reads TGTGCCAGCAGGGGACTGAACACCGGGGAGCTGTTTTTT.